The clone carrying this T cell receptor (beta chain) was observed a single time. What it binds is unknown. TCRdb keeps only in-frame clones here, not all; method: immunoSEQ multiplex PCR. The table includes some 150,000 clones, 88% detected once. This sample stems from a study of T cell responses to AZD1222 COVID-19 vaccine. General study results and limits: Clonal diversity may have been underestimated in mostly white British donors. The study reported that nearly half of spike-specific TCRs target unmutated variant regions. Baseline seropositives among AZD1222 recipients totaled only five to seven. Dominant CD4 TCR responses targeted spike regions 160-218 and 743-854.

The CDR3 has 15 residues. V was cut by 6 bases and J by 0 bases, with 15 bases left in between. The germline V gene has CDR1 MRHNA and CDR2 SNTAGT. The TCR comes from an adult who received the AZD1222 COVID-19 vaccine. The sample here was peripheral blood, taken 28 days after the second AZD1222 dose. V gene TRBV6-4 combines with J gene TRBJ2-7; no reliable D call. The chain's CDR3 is CASRGIGRSSYEQYF. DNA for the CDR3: TGTGCCAGCAGGGGAATTGGAAGAAGCTCCTACGAGCAGTACTTC.